What follows are 20 T cell receptor beta chains derived from one specimen sequenced in a study of cytomegalovirus exposure and HLA in healthy donors (TCRdb year 2017). Library generation was performed with the immunoSEQ multiplex PCR assay. For the multiplex PCR, a mixture combining 60 forward primers for TCR Vbeta segments and 13 reverse primers for TCR Jbeta segments was used. Entries here come from immuneACCESS through TCRdb and include only in-frame sequences with V and J called. Some clones fail to appear in such tables; in the studies checked, an unresolved V gene covers under half of the shortfall, and the cause of the remainder is unknown. The sample profile shows 95,000 to 130,000 clones; 70% to 80% of them were found once. The top ten hold approximately 4% of the sample. The material sequenced was PBMCs. These receptors were obtained from a man under 40 in good health and CMV-seropositive.

The chain is built from TRBV5-6 and TRBJ2-1; 12 bases map to TRBD2. Losses at the gene ends were 4 bases for V and 3 bases for J; bases not matched to a gene: 5. CDR1 is SGHDT, CDR2 YYEEEE, per germline. The CDR3 has 16 residues. CDR3 in amino acids: CASSHRTSGDYNEQFF. In DNA, the CDR3 is TGTGCCAGCAGCCATAGGACTAGCGGGGACTACAATGAGCAGTTCTTC.

The rearrangement links TRBV28 to TRBJ1-2; D gene uncertain. Per germline, CDR1 MDHEN and CDR2 SYDVKM. The CDR3 is 13 amino acids. Trimming stripped 3 bases from V and 1 base from J, with 6 bases between. The CDR3: CASSFGDNYGYTF. In DNA, the CDR3 is TGTGCCAGCAGTTTCGGAGATAACTATGGCTACACCTTC.

This sequence joins TRBV7-3 and TRBJ2-1; the D gene is possibly TRBD1 (6 bases). The CDR3 extends over 14 amino acids. From germline, CDR1 is SGHTA and CDR2 FQGTGA. Trimming removed 1 base at V and 8 bases at J, with 12 bases between. CDR3 amino acids: CASSLSSGAHEQFF. The DNA for the CDR3 is TGTGCCAGCAGCTTAAGCTCAGGGGCGCATGAGCAGTTCTTC.

This chain connects TRBV4-3 to TRBJ2-1; the match to TRBD1 covers 7 bases. Germline trimming cut 4 bases from V and 5 bases from J; bases unmatched to any gene: 11. CDR3 size: 16 residues. CDR1 and CDR2 (germline): LGHNA, YSLEER. The CDR3 nucleotides read TGCGCCAGCAGCCTCCCCCTGGCAGGGGGAAACAATGAGCAGTTCTTC. It yields the protein CASSLPLAGGNNEQFF.

J is TRBJ2-7 and V is TRBV19, with D possibly matching TRBD2 (6 bases). The germline gives CDR1 LNHDA, CDR2 SQIVND (reference sequence). V lost 5 bases and J 3 bases, leaving 14 bases between the germline ends. The CDR3 length is 14 residues. CDR3 amino acids: CASSARRGNYEQYF. The CDR3 coding sequence is TGTGCCAGTAGTGCAAGACGGGGGAACTACGAGCAGTACTTC.

Notes on this clone: Relative to the germline gene, one junction end is altered; a read error may explain this. The chain recombines TRBV30 with TRBJ2-6; a weak D match, TRBD1 (5 bases). The CDR3 is made up of 16 amino acids. Germline V gene lookup returns CDR1 GTSNPN and CDR2 SVGIG (reference sequence). The CDR3 nucleotides are TGTGCCTGGAGGGGTACTTTTGACTCTGGGGCCAACGGCCTGACTTTC. Protein sequence: CAWRGTFDSGANGLTF.

The rearrangement joins TRBV7-2 to TRBJ2-3; 11 bases map to TRBD2. V dropped 1 base and J dropped 3; count of bases not matched to a gene: 9. Germline V gene lookup returns CDR1 SGHTA and CDR2 FQGNSA. This CDR3 is built from 18 residues. DNA of the CDR3: TGTGCCAGCAGCTTAGTCTTTCGACTAGCGGGAAGTACAGATACGCAGTATTTT. Encoded protein: CASSLVFRLAGSTDTQYF.

This clone has only one observation. The chain is built from TRBV11-2 and TRBJ2-7; TRBD1 matches 11 bases. V lost 5 bases, J lost 2 bases, and 5 bases stayed unmatched. CDR3 length equals 15 residues. Looked up from germline, CDR1 is SGHAT and CDR2 is FQNNGV. CDR3 loop: CASSKRDRGTYEQYF. In nucleotides, the CDR3 is TGTGCCAGCAGCAAAAGGGACAGGGGGACCTACGAGCAGTACTTC.

CDR3 sequence reads: CASSVGGRSNTEAFF. For the CDR3, the DNA is TGTGCCAGCAGCGTGGGGGGGCGATCGAACACTGAAGCTTTCTTT. V gene TRBV11-3 combines with J gene TRBJ1-1, with TRBD1 as a possible D gene (6 bases). This CDR3 comprises 15 residues. Looked up from germline, CDR1 is SGHNT and CDR2 is YENEEA. Trimming removed 5 bases from V and 1 base from J, with 14 bases in between.

The rearrangement uses TRBV2 and TRBJ2-5, with 8 bases that match TRBD1. J was trimmed by 4 bases and V by 5 bases; bases with no gene match: 12. Germline V gene data show CDR1 as SNHLY and CDR2 as FYNNEI. This CDR3 region has 16 residues. The CDR3 DNA is TGTGCCAGCAGTCTTGGACAGGGAGGAAGAAGAGAGACCCAGTACTTC. Its translation is CASSLGQGGRRETQYF.

The chain has TRBV15 and TRBJ1-1; no clear D. With 2 bases removed from V and 1 base from J, the gap between germline ends came to 5 bases. The germline CDR1 and CDR2 sequences are LNHNV and YYDKDF (reference sequence). The CDR3 totals 13 residues. The CDR3, as DNA: TGTGCCACCAGCAGACTAGAGAACACTGAAGCTTTCTTT. Translating it yields CATSRLENTEAFF.

The chain is built from TRBV25-1 and TRBJ2-1; 9 bases agree with TRBD2. The V gene's germline CDR1 is MGHDK and CDR2 SYGVNS. The CDR3 extends over 15 amino acids. The V segment lost 4 bases and the J segment 5 bases; nucleotides outside the gene matches: 6. CDR3 DNA sequence: TGTGCCAGCAGTGTGAGTGTAGCGGGAGACAATGAGCAGTTCTTC. Translated: CASSVSVAGDNEQFF. Full variable domain (remainder filled in from reference TRBV25-1 and TRBJ2-1): EADIYQTPRYLVIGTGKKITLECSQTMGHDKMYWYQQDPGMELHLIHYSYGVNSTEKGDLSSESTVSRIRTEHFPLTLESARPSHTSQYLCASSVSVAGDNEQFFGPGTRLTVL.

This sequence joins TRBV4-3 and TRBJ2-1; 11 bases match TRBD2. Germline assignment: CDR1 LGHNA and CDR2 YSLEER. After removal of 0 bases from V and 9 bases from J, the junction contained 4 bases not matched to a gene. This CDR3 region has 15 residues. CDR3 in DNA: TGCGCCAGCAGCCAAGACCCGGGACTAGCGGTTGAGCAGTTCTTC. Translated: CASSQDPGLAVEQFF.

The chain carries TRBV21-1 and TRBJ2-3; the table's TRBD1 call for D was not verified on the DNA. TRBV21-1 is a documented pseudogene. The CDR3 is 19 amino acids. In DNA form, the CDR3 reads TGTGCCAGCAAAAACGGGGGGACAGGGGGCATTAAATCCGCAGATACGCAGTATTTT. It translates to CASKNGGTGGIKSADTQYF.

The V call is TRBV7-2, the J call TRBJ1-2; TRBD1 is a possible D gene (5 bases). Germline V gene data show CDR1 as SGHTA and CDR2 as FQGNSA. The CDR3 is 14 residues long. Trimming took 3 bases from V and 4 from J, leaving 12 bases between them. The CDR3, as DNA: TGTGCCAGCAGCTTCCAGGGTTTCGGCTATGGCTACACCTTC. It yields the protein CASSFQGFGYGYTF.

The chain is built from TRBV7-3 and TRBJ2-3; D may be TRBD2 (5 bases). In germline, CDR1 is SGHTA, CDR2 FQGTGA. This CDR3 has 14 residues. With 5 bases removed from V and 7 bases from J, the gap between germline ends came to 16 bases. The CDR3 loop is CASSPRTQPNTQYF. The DNA for the CDR3 is TGTGCCAGCAGCCCCCGGACTCAACCTAATACGCAGTATTTT.

The chain carries TRBV19 and TRBJ2-7; 7 nucleotides align to TRBD1. J gave up 3 bases and V 3 bases, and 8 bases lay outside the gene matches. The CDR3 consists of 15 residues. The V gene's germline CDR1 is LNHDA and CDR2 SQIVND (reference sequence). CDR3 residues: CASSISTGDDYEQYF. CDR3 DNA sequence: TGTGCCAGTAGTATTAGTACAGGGGACGACTACGAGCAGTACTTC.

In this sample, this clone turned up once. The chain joins TRBV23-1 to TRBJ1-2; possibly TRBD1 for D (6 bases). TRBV23-1 is classed as an ORF, of uncertain function. The CDR3 contains 16 residues. Trimming stripped 0 bases from V and 0 bases from J, with 11 bases between. This chain's CDR3 is CASSQSGGGTNYGYTF. CDR3 coding DNA: TGCGCCAGCAGTCAATCGGGAGGGGGAACTAACTATGGCTACACCTTC.

The chain joins TRBV28 to TRBJ2-7; a possible D gene is TRBD1 (7 bases). The CDR3 spans 15 residues. Germline-derived CDR1 and CDR2 are MDHEN and SYDVKM. V gave up 2 bases and J gave up 6 bases, with 17 bases separating them. In nucleotides, the CDR3 is TGTGCCAGCAGTTTACGTCCGCCAGGGGGGCGCGAGCAGTACTTC. Translating it yields CASSLRPPGGREQYF.

The J gene is TRBJ2-3, the V gene TRBV27; D is possibly TRBD1 (5 bases). The CDR3 is made up of 14 amino acids. Trimming shortened V by 3 bases and J by 4 bases, and 11 bases separated the two germline ends. Germline V gene lookup returns CDR1 MNHEY and CDR2 SMNVEV (reference sequence). The CDR3 region has the DNA TGTGCCAGCAGTTTTTACCCCAGGGCAGATACGCAGTATTTT. Translating gives CASSFYPRADTQYF.